The 10 T cell receptor beta chains below were found in one sample sequenced in a study of shared clonotypes between healthy human individuals. Sequenced by immunoSEQ multiplex PCR; TCRdb stores in-frame clones only, minus some. The sample records 2.5 million or so clones, about 92% being singletons. Sequencing used naive CD4+ T cells sorted from blood. Subset meaning: CD45RA+ positively selected. These receptors came from a man younger than 35 in good health.

The chain is built from TRBV5-6 and TRBJ1-1; D is unresolved. The V gene's germline CDR1 is SGHDT and CDR2 YYEEEE. The CDR3 loop spans 15 amino acids. V lost 2 bases and J lost 0, with 11 bases in between. The CDR3: CASSFRTVMNTEAFF. In nucleotides, the CDR3 is TGTGCCAGCAGCTTTAGGACGGTGATGAACACTGAAGCTTTCTTT.

The V and J genes are TRBV5-1 and TRBJ2-5, with D uncertain. Looked up from germline, CDR1 is SGHRS and CDR2 is YFSETQ. The CDR3 runs to 12 residues. V was trimmed by 6 bases and J by 2 bases, leaving 8 bases between them. The CDR3 is CASKLGQETQYF. CDR3 sequence (DNA): TGCGCCAGCAAGCTAGGGCAAGAGACCCAGTACTTC.

The rearrangement links TRBV9 to TRBJ1-1, with D hard to call. Trimming removed 0 bases from V and 5 bases from J, with 8 bases in between. Germline loops: CDR1 SGDLS, CDR2 YYNGEE. This CDR3 spans 13 amino acids. This CDR3 reads CASSVEWLTEAFF. The CDR3 DNA reads TGTGCCAGCAGCGTAGAATGGTTGACTGAAGCTTTCTTT.

This clone is a singleton in its sample. This chain links TRBV28 with TRBJ2-7; 7 bases agree with TRBD1. V trimming: 3 bases; J trimming: 3 bases; junction bases outside the gene matches: 5. The CDR3 sequence is 14 residues long. Germline V gene sequence: CDR1 MDHEN, CDR2 SYDVKM. The CDR3 nucleotides read TGTGCCAGCAGTTTGACAGGGAGAAACTACGAGCAGTACTTC. It codes for CASSLTGRNYEQYF. Together with reference TRBV28 and TRBJ2-7, the CDR3 gives the full variable domain: DVKVTQSSRYLVKRTGEKVFLECVQDMDHENMFWYRQDPGLGLRLIYFSYDVKMKEKGDIPEGYSVSREKKERFSLILESASTNQTSMYLCASSLTGRNYEQYFGPGTRLTVT.

This clone was detected once. The chain couples TRBV27 to TRBJ2-6, with D hard to call. The CDR3 runs 15 residues. Trimming took off 6 bases at V and 2 bases at J, with 11 bases between the two ends. Looked up from germline, CDR1 is MNHEY and CDR2 is SMNVEV (reference sequence). CDR3: CASRRTLTGANVLTF. The CDR3 DNA reads as TGTGCCAGCAGGAGGACCCTTACTGGGGCCAACGTCCTGACTTTC. Together with reference TRBV27 and TRBJ2-6, the CDR3 gives the full variable domain: EAQVTQNPRYLITVTGKKLTVTCSQNMNHEYMSWYRQDPGLGLRQIYYSMNVEVTDKGDVPEGYKVSRKEKRNFPLILESPSPNQTSLYFCASRRTLTGANVLTFGAGSRLTVL.

This chain uses TRBV5-6 with TRBJ2-1; 11 bases fit TRBD2. The CDR3 runs 14 residues. V lost 9 bases to trimming and J lost 8 bases; unmatched junction nucleotides: 10. CDR1 and CDR2 from the germline V gene are SGHDT and YYEEEE. Here the CDR3 DNA reads TGTGCCACCAAGGCTAGCGGGAGGTTATATGAGCAGTTCTTC. It is translated as CATKASGRLYEQFF. The full variable domain, completed using reference TRBV5-6 and TRBJ2-1, is DAGVTQSPTHLIKTRGQQVTLRCSPKSGHDTVSWYQQALGQGPQFIFQYYEEEERQRGNFPDRFSGHQFPNYSSELNVNALLLGDSALYLCATKASGRLYEQFFGPGTRLTVL.

The chain combines TRBV6-5 with TRBJ2-7, with TRBD1 identical over 9 bases. The CDR3 totals 16 residues. Looked up from germline, CDR1 is MNHEY and CDR2 is SVGAGI. Unmatched junction bases numbered 5, after V lost 2 bases and J lost 0 bases. CDR3 nucleotide sequence: TGTGCCAGCAGTTACGACCGGGACAGGGTCTCCTACGAGCAGTACTTC. The encoded protein is CASSYDRDRVSYEQYF.

This clone came up once. This chain connects TRBV4-3 to TRBJ1-6, with a possible D match to TRBD1 (5 bases). Germline-derived CDR1 and CDR2 are LGHNA and YSLEER. V was pared by 6 bases and J by 3 bases, with 12 bases between. The CDR3 covers 15 residues. CDR3 amino acids: CASSPGTVYNSPLHF. CDR3 sequence (DNA): TGCGCCAGCAGTCCCGGGACGGTCTATAATTCACCCCTCCACTTT.

J is TRBJ1-2 and V is TRBV5-1, with a weak D call TRBD1 (5 bases). Germline-derived CDR1 and CDR2 are SGHRS and YFSETQ. The CDR3 has 14 amino acids. Trimming cost V 4 bases and J 5 bases, with 15 bases left between them. CDR3 sequence: CASSAGTQGYGYTF. The CDR3 DNA sequence: TGCGCCAGCAGCGCTGGGACCCAAGGGTATGGCTACACCTTC.

The chain employs TRBV5-4 and TRBJ2-5, with D maybe TRBD2 (6 bases). Germline lookup yields CDR1 SGHNT and CDR2 YYREEE (reference sequence). The V end lost 3 bases, the J end lost 3 bases, and 6 bases lay between the germline ends. CDR3 length: 12 residues. CDR3 residues: CASSSGEETQYF. The DNA of the CDR3 is TGTGCCAGCAGCTCGGGGGAAGAGACCCAGTACTTC.